The 30 T cell receptor beta chains reported below all come from one sample, sequenced in a study of cytomegalovirus exposure and HLA in healthy donors. A multiplex PCR was run with 60 Vbeta primers and 13 Jbeta primers. TCRdb's copy holds only in-frame clones and misses some; the assay was immunoSEQ multiplex PCR. The sample shows more than 50,000 clones, and approximately 8.9% sits with its ten largest clones. Sequenced input: PBMCs. The receptor set was obtained from a man in his forties or fifties in good health and CMV-seropositive.

This rearrangement joins TRBV29-1 to TRBJ2-2; possible D gene TRBD1, 6 bases. This CDR3 has 19 residues. Germline CDR1 reads SQVTM; CDR2 reads ANQGSEA. The V end was cut by 0 bases, the J end by 0 bases, with 20 bases between. CDR3 in DNA: TGCAGCGTTGAAGATCCGGAGACAGGACAAAGCGCGAACACCGGGGAGCTGTTTTTT. Its translation: CSVEDPETGQSANTGELFF.

This rearrangement joins TRBV12-5 to TRBJ1-1; weak D call: TRBD1 (6 bases). CDR3 length: 12 amino acids. Trimming removed 10 bases at V and 3 bases at J, with 12 bases between. CDR1 is LGHNT and CDR2 is FRNRAP in the germline V gene. The CDR3 bases are TGTGCTACCACTGCAGGGGACACTGAAGCTTTCTTT. Its translation is CATTAGDTEAFF.

This sequence joins TRBV4-3 and TRBJ2-7; TRBD2 aligns across 10 bases. V lost 0 bases and J lost 2; bases outside the gene matches: 7. This CDR3 spans 17 amino acids. Germline loops: CDR1 LGHNA, CDR2 YSLEER. The CDR3 DNA follows: TGCGCCAGCAGCCAAGAAGGGGGACTAGCGATGGCCTACGAGCAGTACTTC. Translating it yields CASSQEGGLAMAYEQYF.

The chain combines TRBV6-6 with TRBJ2-7; perhaps TRBD2 as D (6 bases). Germline loops: CDR1 MNHNY, CDR2 SVGAGI (reference sequence). This CDR3 has 14 residues. V was pared by 3 bases and J by 2 bases, with 11 bases between. In DNA form, the CDR3 reads TGTGCCAGCAGTTATCTAGCGAGGGCCTACGAGCAGTACTTC. Translation gives CASSYLARAYEQYF.

CDR3 nucleotide sequence: TGTGCCACCAGCAGAGGGGGGCTAGCGGGTTCCTACAATGAGCAGTTCTTC. This translates into CATSRGGLAGSYNEQFF. This chain joins TRBV15 and TRBJ2-1; 8 nucleotides align to TRBD2. This CDR3 is built from 17 residues. V dropped 1 base and J dropped 1; count of bases not matched to a gene: 6. Germline V gene data show CDR1 as LNHNV and CDR2 as YYDKDF (reference sequence). Variable domain in full (rest from reference TRBV15 and TRBJ2-1): DAMVIQNPRYQVTQFGKPVTLSCSQTLNHNVMYWYQQKSSQAPKLLFHYYDKDFNNEADTPDNFQSRRPNTSFCFLDIRSPGLGDTAMYLCATSRGGLAGSYNEQFFGPGTRLTVL.

This rearrangement joins TRBV11-2 to TRBJ2-7, with no clear D. CDR3 length: 13 residues. V lost 1 base to trimming and J lost 3 bases, with 7 bases between them. Germline CDR1 and CDR2: SGHAT and FQNNGV. CDR3 nucleotides: TGTGCCAGCAGCTTAGTTCCTCTCTACGAGCAGTACTTC. This gives the protein CASSLVPLYEQYF.

The chain uses TRBV7-2 and TRBJ1-4; 10 bases agree with TRBD1. CDR1 SGHTA and CDR2 FQGNSA come from the germline V gene. CDR3 length: 14 residues. Unmatched junction bases numbered 3, after V lost 4 bases and J lost 7 bases. The CDR3 region is CASSSRDRGEKLFF. The CDR3, as DNA: TGTGCCAGCAGCTCCCGGGACAGGGGTGAAAAACTGTTTTTT.

This chain connects TRBV4-2 to TRBJ2-1; perhaps TRBD1 as D (9 bases). The CDR3 runs to 19 residues. Germline loops: CDR1 LGHNA, CDR2 YNFKEQ. V lost 2 bases to trimming and J lost 5 bases, with 25 bases between them. Here the CDR3 DNA reads TGTGCCAGCAGCCAAACACCGGGACAGGGATTAGCGGGGAACAATGAGCAGTTCTTC. Translation gives CASSQTPGQGLAGNNEQFF.

The V call is TRBV29-1, the J call TRBJ1-2; 7 positions match TRBD1. Germline values: CDR1 SQVTM, CDR2 ANQGSEA. V lost 7 bases and J lost 0; bases outside the gene matches: 5. The CDR3 has 13 residues. This CDR3 is CSADRDSNYGYTF. The DNA for the CDR3 is TGCAGCGCTGACAGGGATTCTAACTATGGCTACACCTTC.

V usage is TRBV6-5 and J usage is TRBJ2-1; 10 bases align to TRBD2. Looked up from germline, CDR1 is MNHEY and CDR2 is SVGAGI. V shed 4 bases and J 7 bases; nucleotides not matched to a gene: 10. The CDR3 is 16 residues long. The CDR3 loop is CASSSGASGRWNEQFF. The DNA for the CDR3 is TGTGCCAGCAGTTCAGGAGCTAGCGGGAGATGGAATGAGCAGTTCTTC.

This rearrangement joins TRBV6-5 to TRBJ1-1; TRBD1 might be the D (6 bases). CDR3 length equals 15 residues. Trimming stripped 0 bases from V and 3 bases from J, with 11 bases between. Germline V gene sequence: CDR1 MNHEY, CDR2 SVGAGI. CDR3 region: CASSYSRGGYTEAFF. DNA of the CDR3: TGTGCCAGCAGTTACTCGAGAGGGGGTTACACTGAAGCTTTCTTT.

CDR3 nucleotide sequence: TGTGCCAGCAGATTGCGGGGGGGTCCTAGCTCCTACGAGCAGTACTTC. It translates to CASRLRGGPSSYEQYF. The chain joins TRBV7-2 to TRBJ2-7, with 9 bases lining up with TRBD2. The CDR3 spans 16 residues. CDR1 SGHTA and CDR2 FQGNSA come from the germline V gene. Trimming at V came to 6 bases and at J to 0 bases, leaving 9 bases not matched to a gene.

The genes are TRBV30 and TRBJ2-1, with TRBD1 identical over 10 bases. CDR1 GTSNPN and CDR2 SVGIG come from the germline V gene (reference sequence). This CDR3 has 14 amino acids. After removal of 2 bases from V and 8 bases from J, the junction contained 6 bases not matched to a gene. CDR3 in DNA: TGTGCCTGGAGTCCGGGACAGGGGTGGGATGAGCAGTTCTTC. This encodes CAWSPGQGWDEQFF.

V gene TRBV4-3 combines with J gene TRBJ1-4, with D possibly matching TRBD1 (5 bases). The CDR3 totals 15 residues. Germline V gene sequence: CDR1 LGHNA, CDR2 YSLEER. Trimming shortened V by 0 bases and J by 3 bases, and 8 bases separated the two germline ends. The CDR3 spells CASSQEGGSNEKLFF. The CDR3 DNA reads as TGCGCCAGCAGCCAAGAGGGGGGATCTAATGAAAAACTGTTTTTT.

The chain combines TRBV5-6 with TRBJ2-1, with TRBD2 matching over 10 bases. CDR3 size: 15 residues. Germline values: CDR1 SGHDT, CDR2 YYEEEE. The V gene end was trimmed by 7 bases and the J gene end by 2 bases; junction bases not matched to a gene: 6. CDR3 DNA: TGTGCCAGCGTACTAGCGGGAAGGCCCTACAATGAGCAGTTCTTC. Translated, it gives CASVLAGRPYNEQFF. The full variable domain, with the rest looked up from reference TRBV5-6 and TRBJ2-1, is DAGVTQSPTHLIKTRGQQVTLRCSPKSGHDTVSWYQQALGQGPQFIFQYYEEEERQRGNFPDRFSGHQFPNYSSELNVNALLLGDSALYLCASVLAGRPYNEQFFGPGTRLTVL.

This chain connects TRBV6-1 to TRBJ1-5; D is unresolved. V lost 1 base, J lost 3 bases, and 4 bases lay in between. Germline CDR1 and CDR2: MNHNS and SASEGT. This CDR3 region has 13 residues. Here the CDR3 reads CASSEVNNQPQHF. In DNA form, the CDR3 reads TGTGCCAGCAGTGAAGTTAACAATCAGCCCCAGCATTTT.

The chain couples TRBV12-5 to TRBJ2-3, with a possible D match to TRBD2 (7 bases). Trimming cost V 5 bases and J 11 bases, with 14 bases left between them. The CDR3 sequence is 12 residues long. Germline V gene data show CDR1 as LGHNT and CDR2 as FRNRAP. The CDR3 is CASGEGGVMQYF. The CDR3 DNA is TGTGCTAGTGGTGAAGGGGGGGTGATGCAGTATTTT.

V gene TRBV9 combines with J gene TRBJ1-5; D may be TRBD1 (5 bases). The CDR3 covers 15 residues. Germline V CDR1 and CDR2: SGDLS, YYNGEE. V lost 6 bases and J 2 bases, leaving 15 bases between the germline ends. CDR3 nucleotides: TGTGCCAGCACGGGGTTGGGGGGAGGCAATCAGCCCCAGCATTTT. It translates to CASTGLGGGNQPQHF.

The V gene is TRBV15, the J gene TRBJ1-1, with D maybe TRBD1 (5 bases). From germline, CDR1 is LNHNV and CDR2 YYDKDF (reference sequence). The V end was cut by 3 bases, the J end by 4 bases, with 9 bases between. CDR3 length equals 13 residues. CDR3 protein: CATSRGGATEAFF. In nucleotides, the CDR3 is TGTGCCACCAGCAGGGGGGGAGCCACTGAAGCTTTCTTT.

The chain employs TRBV18 and TRBJ1-5, with D possibly being TRBD1 (6 bases). The CDR3 runs to 13 residues. V shed 3 bases and J shed 9 bases, with 12 bases lying between them. The germline V gene encodes CDR1 KGHSH and CDR2 LQKENI. The CDR3 sequence: CASSPLDSSPQHF. The DNA for the CDR3 is TGTGCCAGCTCACCGCTGGACAGTTCGCCCCAGCATTTT. Full variable domain (remainder filled in from reference TRBV18 and TRBJ1-5): NAGVMQNPRHLVRRRGQEARLRCSPMKGHSHVYWYRQLPEEGLKFMVYLQKENIIDESGMPKERFSAEFPKEGPSILRIQQVVRGDSAAYFCASSPLDSSPQHFGDGTRLSIL.

The chain joins TRBV18 to TRBJ2-1, with TRBD2 matching 9 bases. V shed 1 base, J shed 4 bases, and the junction held 2 bases outside the gene matches. The CDR3 is made up of 15 amino acids. Germline V lookup: CDR1 KGHSH, CDR2 LQKENI. CDR3 residues: CASSPLAGVYNEQFF. The DNA of the CDR3 is TGTGCCAGCTCACCACTAGCGGGGGTTTACAATGAGCAGTTCTTC.

The chain couples TRBV6-4 to TRBJ2-1, with 10 bases fitting TRBD1. The CDR3 covers 16 residues. V lost 6 bases to trimming and J lost 0 bases; unmatched junction nucleotides: 5. The germline CDR1 and CDR2 sequences are MRHNA and SNTAGT. The CDR3 nucleotides are TGTGCCAGCAGCCGACAGGGGGCTAGCTCCTACAATGAGCAGTTCTTC. Amino acids: CASSRQGASSYNEQFF.

The chain recombines TRBV27 with TRBJ1-1; 7 bases align to TRBD1. This CDR3 has 14 amino acids. Trimming removed 4 bases from V and 0 bases from J; junction bases left unmatched: 2. Germline-derived CDR1 and CDR2 are MNHEY and SMNVEV (reference sequence). CDR3 protein: CASSWGQLNTEAFF. The CDR3 nucleotides are TGTGCCAGCAGTTGGGGACAGTTGAACACTGAAGCTTTCTTT.

This chain connects TRBV19 to TRBJ2-7; 9 bases agree with TRBD2. With V trimmed by 5 bases and J by 3 bases, 8 bases remained unmatched. The CDR3 runs 15 residues. Germline CDR1 reads LNHDA; CDR2 reads SQIVND (reference sequence). In nucleotides, the CDR3 is TGTGCCAGTAGTTCTAGCGGGATGAACTACTACGAGCAGTACTTC. This encodes CASSSSGMNYYEQYF.

The V call is TRBV9, the J call TRBJ2-7; TRBD1 agrees at 10 bases. J was trimmed by 2 bases and V by 3 bases; bases with no gene match: 5. The CDR3 totals 15 residues. From germline, CDR1 is SGDLS and CDR2 YYNGEE. CDR3 bases: TGTGCCAGCAGCGAACGGGACAGGGGCGCCTACGAGCAGTACTTC. Translation: CASSERDRGAYEQYF.

The V call is TRBV9, the J call TRBJ1-4, with D possibly TRBD1 on 5 matching bases. The CDR3 contains 11 residues. Germline V gives CDR1 SGDLS, CDR2 YYNGEE. V dropped 5 bases and J dropped 12 bases, with 11 bases sitting between them. The CDR3 nucleotides are TGTGCCAGCAGTAGGGGAAGGGAACTGTTTTTT. This sequence encodes CASSRGRELFF.

The CDR3 reads CASSPRGTGPLEQYF. The CDR3 coding sequence is TGTGCCAGCAGCCCACGGGGGACGGGCCCCCTCGAGCAGTACTTC. J is TRBJ2-7 and V is TRBV11-2; possible D gene TRBD2, 6 bases. Looked up from germline, CDR1 is SGHAT and CDR2 is FQNNGV. V was trimmed by 5 bases and J by 6 bases, leaving 20 bases between them. The CDR3 contains 15 residues.

The genes are TRBV6-1 and TRBJ2-1; TRBD2 aligns across 11 bases. J was trimmed by 9 bases and V by 4 bases; bases with no gene match: 8. CDR1 MNHNS and CDR2 SASEGT come from the germline V gene. CDR3 length: 15 residues. The CDR3 reads CASSVLAGDVGEQFF. The CDR3 DNA follows: TGTGCCAGCAGTGTACTAGCGGGAGACGTCGGTGAGCAGTTCTTC.

DNA of the CDR3: TGTGCCAGTAGTTCCCCGGCAGGGGGTGTGTCCAATGAGCAGTTCTTC. Protein sequence: CASSSPAGGVSNEQFF. The rearrangement links TRBV19 to TRBJ2-1; 7 bases agree with TRBD1. The V segment lost 5 bases and the J segment 6 bases; nucleotides outside the gene matches: 13. Germline CDR1 is LNHDA and CDR2 is SQIVND (reference sequence). This CDR3 spans 16 amino acids.

The chain carries TRBV2 and TRBJ2-3; D possibly corresponds to TRBD1 (6 bases). The CDR3 spans 14 residues. V lost 4 bases and J 4 bases, leaving 12 bases between the germline ends. CDR1 and CDR2 (germline): SNHLY, FYNNEI. CDR3 sequence reads: CASSGQGLPDTQYF. The CDR3 nucleotides are TGTGCCAGCAGTGGTCAGGGGCTACCAGATACGCAGTATTTT. The full variable domain, completed using reference TRBV2 and TRBJ2-3, is EPEVTQTPSHQVTQMGQEVILRCVPISNHLYFYWYRQILGQKVEFLVSFYNNEISEKSEIFDDQFSVERPDGSNFTLKIRSTKLEDSAMYFCASSGQGLPDTQYFGPGTRLTVL.